The T cell receptor (beta chain) under discussion was sequenced for a study of beta chain features in type 1 diabetes. Findings of the study overall: Moderate but significant shortening of TCRB CDR3s was recorded in all four CD4+ subsets from Type 1 diabetes patients. PCR could preferentially amplify shorter templates, alike in patients and controls.

Each population that was sorted was more than 98% pure. Turning to this clone: Its antigen is unidentified.

What was sequenced were expressed TCRB transcripts, since all of the isolated RNA had been reverse transcribed. Some clones are missing from TCRdb's copy, which holds only in-frame ones; the method was immunoSEQ multiplex PCR. The sample holds roughly 290,000 clones, approximately 15% seen once. Trimming took off 6 bases at V and 4 bases at J, with 16 bases between the two ends. Per germline, CDR1 LNHDA and CDR2 SQIVND (reference sequence). This CDR3 is built from 15 residues. The sample was naive CD4+ T cells from blood. The V gene is TRBV19, the J gene TRBJ2-1, with D possibly matching TRBD2 (6 bases). The source is a man aged 18 to 29 with type 1 diabetes. The CDR3 loop is CASSYTSPPYNEQFF. As DNA, the CDR3 is TGTGCCAGTAGCTACACTAGCCCGCCATACAATGAGCAGTTCTTC.